A selection of T cell receptor beta chains follows, all from one sample in a study of post-analysis software for immune sequencing data. TCRdb re-analysed the PCR reads in MiXCR, keeping a single row per CDR3 protein. The sample includes about 800,000 distinct CDR3 sequences, approximately 30% of them seen just once. The specimen was blood. These receptors all stem from a girl aged 5-17 years with multiple sclerosis. Each CDR3 is given with its conserved first and last residue. Each record gives: CDR3 length, V gene, CDR3 protein.

cdr3_length: 15
v_call: TRBV9
cdr3_aa: CASSVSSGKNNEQFF

cdr3_length: 14
v_call: TRBV20-1
cdr3_aa: CSASWQGGNQPQHF

cdr3_length: 15
v_call: TRBV4-3
cdr3_aa: CASSQEARGHYEQYF

cdr3_length: 13
v_call: TRBV6-5
cdr3_aa: CASNHGANTEAFF

cdr3_length: 13
v_call: TRBV5-1
cdr3_aa: CASSLSPNTEAFF

cdr3_length: 14
v_call: TRBV20-1
cdr3_aa: CSAQTLAGGETQYF

cdr3_length: 18
v_call: TRBV27
cdr3_aa: CASSLRFRAQGNYNEQFF

cdr3_length: 14
v_call: TRBV7-9
cdr3_aa: CASSLGSVRGEQYF

cdr3_length: 14
v_call: TRBV29-1
cdr3_aa: CSVYGQGFFNEQFF

cdr3_length: 15
v_call: TRBV4-3
cdr3_aa: CASSQGDRDADTQYF

cdr3_length: 14
v_call: TRBV29-1
cdr3_aa: CSVAETTPNQPQHF

cdr3_length: 13
v_call: TRBV28
cdr3_aa: CASSPQGTYGYTF

cdr3_length: 15
v_call: TRBV15
cdr3_aa: CATSRNRDSYNEQFF

cdr3_length: 14
v_call: TRBV7-9
cdr3_aa: CASSRVLAKNIQYF

cdr3_length: 14
v_call: TRBV20-1
cdr3_aa: CSASPRGSNQPQHF

cdr3_length: 11
v_call: TRBV20-1
cdr3_aa: CSARGDNGYTF

cdr3_length: 14
v_call: TRBV20-1
cdr3_aa: CSAGDLRRMGGYTF

cdr3_length: 14
v_call: TRBV20-1
cdr3_aa: CSARDEGSTDTQYF

cdr3_length: 15
v_call: TRBV20-1
cdr3_aa: CSAGASGRLSYEQYF

cdr3_length: 13
v_call: TRBV5-4
cdr3_aa: CASSYKRTDTQYF

cdr3_length: 12
v_call: TRBV20-1
cdr3_aa: CSAPTGGLEQYF

cdr3_length: 11
v_call: TRBV10-3
cdr3_aa: CAVGTGDEQYF

cdr3_length: 12
v_call: TRBV29-1
cdr3_aa: CSVGYGSGEQYF

cdr3_length: 13
v_call: TRBV12-3/TRBV12-4
cdr3_aa: CASSFTDPDTQYF

cdr3_length: 15
v_call: TRBV20-1
cdr3_aa: CSARADRESNEKLFF

cdr3_length: 15
v_call: TRBV20-1
cdr3_aa: CSFPGGAEGTDTQYF

cdr3_length: 13
v_call: TRBV20-1
cdr3_aa: CSARGQGAHGYTF

cdr3_length: 16
v_call: TRBV27
cdr3_aa: CASAGAGETSYNEQFF

cdr3_length: 15
v_call: TRBV20-1
cdr3_aa: CSARDRQRGDNEQFF

cdr3_length: 13
v_call: TRBV10-3
cdr3_aa: CAIRPGQGKTQYF

cdr3_length: 15
v_call: TRBV5-1
cdr3_aa: CASSPGMRQINEQFF

cdr3_length: 13
v_call: TRBV29-1
cdr3_aa: CSVEQAANYGYTF

cdr3_length: 14
v_call: TRBV6-5
cdr3_aa: CASRGGVSGNEQYF

cdr3_length: 15
v_call: TRBV12-3/TRBV12-4
cdr3_aa: CASSYRGGRNQPQHF

cdr3_length: 14
v_call: TRBV29-1
cdr3_aa: CSVERGAAGTEQFF

cdr3_length: 13
v_call: TRBV2
cdr3_aa: CASTMPPGQPQHF

cdr3_length: 20
v_call: TRBV4-3
cdr3_aa: CASSQALGLAGVGLQETQYF

cdr3_length: 13
v_call: TRBV12-3/TRBV12-4
cdr3_aa: CASGGVSQETQYF

cdr3_length: 12
v_call: TRBV29-1
cdr3_aa: CSVAEGATEAFF

cdr3_length: 17
v_call: TRBV5-1
cdr3_aa: CASRAGTSGRLQETQYF

cdr3_length: 14
v_call: TRBV28
cdr3_aa: CASSLLSGSYGYTF

cdr3_length: 13
v_call: TRBV27
cdr3_aa: CASSWIADEKLFF

cdr3_length: 12
v_call: TRBV7-2
cdr3_aa: CASRGAITPLHF

cdr3_length: 12
v_call: TRBV29-1
cdr3_aa: CSVENPRSGYTF

cdr3_length: 15
v_call: TRBV5-1
cdr3_aa: CASSPLSGGESTQYF

cdr3_length: 13
v_call: TRBV20-1
cdr3_aa: CSASSGWDYEQYF

cdr3_length: 13
v_call: TRBV6-1
cdr3_aa: CASSLPESGTQYF

cdr3_length: 15
v_call: TRBV20-1
cdr3_aa: CSARPLAGGWGEQFF